This record covers a single T cell receptor (beta chain). The sample comes from a study of technical replicates of blood from a handful of donors. J was trimmed by 4 bases and V by 4 bases; bases with no gene match: 1. CDR3 length equals 13 residues. From germline, CDR1 is SNHLY and CDR2 FYNNEI. Clones were sequenced by immunoSEQ multiplex PCR, and TCRdb holds only the in-frame ones, with some missing. The sample includes 73,000 or so clones, around nine tenths of them seen just once. The sequenced material came from T cells isolated from PBMCs. The chain is built from TRBV2 and TRBJ1-3; 7 bases line up with TRBD1. The receptor's source is a human donor in good health. CDR3: CASSGQGGNTIYF. In DNA form, the CDR3 reads TGTGCCAGCAGTGGACAGGGAGGAAACACCATATATTTT.